Listed below are T cell receptor beta chains from one sample, sequenced in a study of shared clonotypes between healthy human individuals. Repertoires were generated with immunoSEQ multiplex PCR, while TCRdb's copy carries only in-frame clones and drops some. Of roughly 700,000 clones detected, 74% appear once; the ten largest clones hold 1.5% to 2%. Sequencing used memory CD4+ T cells sorted from blood. These receptors were collected from a woman aged 30 to 39 in good health. Each CDR3 is given with its conserved first and last residue. The D gene is left open where the match is weak. Clone sizes are given selectively: once, few, many, or a class where the clone is expanded.

V gene: TRBV5-1
J gene: TRBJ2-5
D gene: NA
clone size: NA
CDR3 DNA: TGCGCCAGCAGCTTGGGGGTCCAAGAGACCCAGTACTTC
CDR3 protein: CASSLGVQETQYF

V gene: TRBV11-2
J gene: TRBJ2-7
D gene: TRBD1
clone size: few
CDR3 DNA: TGTGCCAGCAGGAGGACAGGGACCTCCTACGAGCAGTACTTC
CDR3 protein: CASRRTGTSYEQYF

V gene: TRBV6-6
J gene: TRBJ2-7
D gene: NA
clone size: NA
CDR3 DNA: TGTGCCAGCGGCTTTATGTCAGCGGGCGAGCAGTACTTC
CDR3 protein: CASGFMSAGEQYF

V gene: TRBV29-1
J gene: TRBJ2-3
D gene: TRBD2
clone size: once
CDR3 DNA: TGCAGCGTGGGGACTAGCTTATCTAGCACAGATACGCAGTATTTT
CDR3 protein: CSVGTSLSSTDTQYF

V gene: TRBV4-1
J gene: TRBJ1-4
D gene: NA
clone size: NA
CDR3 DNA: TGCGCCAGCAGTTGGCCGGGGGGCGATGTAACTAATGAAAAACTGTTTTTT
CDR3 protein: CASSWPGGDVTNEKLFF

V gene: TRBV11-3
J gene: TRBJ2-7
D gene: NA
clone size: NA
CDR3 DNA: TGTGCCAGCAGCTTGTCCCCAGTACCCTCCTACGAGCAGTACTTC
CDR3 protein: CASSLSPVPSYEQYF

V gene: TRBV19
J gene: TRBJ2-3
D gene: NA
clone size: NA
CDR3 DNA: TGTGCCAGTAGTCAGTGGACAAGCACAGATACGCAGTATTTT
CDR3 protein: CASSQWTSTDTQYF

V gene: TRBV5-1
J gene: TRBJ1-2
D gene: NA
clone size: NA
CDR3 DNA: TGCGCCAGCAGCTGGCAGAGCCTGGGCTATGGCTACACCTTC
CDR3 protein: CASSWQSLGYGYTF

V gene: TRBV20-1
J gene: TRBJ1-1
D gene: NA
clone size: NA
CDR3 DNA: TGCAGTGCTAGAGATCCCACTGAAGCTTTCTTT
CDR3 protein: CSARDPTEAFF

V gene: TRBV6-6
J gene: TRBJ2-3
D gene: NA
clone size: NA
CDR3 DNA: TGTGCCAGCAGTATAGAGGGCTGGGATACGCAGTATTTT
CDR3 protein: CASSIEGWDTQYF

V gene: TRBV30
J gene: TRBJ2-3
D gene: TRBD2
clone size: NA
CDR3 DNA: TGTGCCGGGGGAGCGGGAGGAGGTAGAGATACGCAGTATTTT
CDR3 protein: CAGGAGGGRDTQYF

V gene: TRBV15
J gene: TRBJ1-1
D gene: NA
clone size: NA
CDR3 DNA: TGTGCCACCAGAGGACGGCCGAACACTGAAGCTTTCTTT
CDR3 protein: CATRGRPNTEAFF

V gene: TRBV2
J gene: TRBJ2-2
D gene: NA
clone size: NA
CDR3 DNA: TGTGCCAGCGGCGGGACTTCGAACACCGGGGAGCTGTTTTTT
CDR3 protein: CASGGTSNTGELFF

V gene: TRBV27
J gene: TRBJ2-3
D gene: NA
clone size: NA
CDR3 DNA: TGTGCCAGCAGTTTAGGAGGGGGTACGCAGTATTTT
CDR3 protein: CASSLGGGTQYF

V gene: TRBV30
J gene: TRBJ1-2
D gene: NA
clone size: NA
CDR3 DNA: TGTGCCTGGAGCAGGCACACACGTTGGGATGGCTACACCTTC
CDR3 protein: CAWSRHTRWDGYTF

V gene: TRBV7-2
J gene: TRBJ2-2
D gene: TRBD2
clone size: once
CDR3 DNA: TGTGCCAGCTCGGGACTAGCCTACACCGGGGAGCTGTTTTTT
CDR3 protein: CASSGLAYTGELFF